This entry describes one T cell receptor beta chain. The antigen remains undetermined. The record originates from a study of cytomegalovirus exposure and HLA in healthy donors. Turning to the study itself: The study placed 70% to 90% of its 350 to 400 genotyped donors in the Caucasian-associated ancestry cluster.

PCR was performed using 60 Vbeta and 13 Jbeta primers. Sequenced by immunoSEQ multiplex PCR; TCRdb stores in-frame clones only, minus some. This table holds 160,000 or so clones, roughly 80% found once. Trimming pared 0 bases from V and 8 bases from J, leaving 14 bases between. The length of the CDR3 is 15 residues. CDR1 and CDR2 from the germline V gene are SNHLY and FYNNEI. Points from the study as a whole: Later findings reportedly placed an Asian-associated ancestry cluster below the roughly 700-donor mean for N-insertions. Later genetic work tied a missense DCLRE1C variant to beta-chain V and J trimming.

V gene TRBV2 combines with J gene TRBJ1-5, with no clear D. This sequence originates from a man between 60 and 75 years old in good health and CMV-seronegative. Source material: PBMCs. The DNA of the CDR3 is TGTGCCAGCAGTGAAGCGCTTCAGTTTATTAAGCCCCAGCATTTT. Amino acids: CASSEALQFIKPQHF.